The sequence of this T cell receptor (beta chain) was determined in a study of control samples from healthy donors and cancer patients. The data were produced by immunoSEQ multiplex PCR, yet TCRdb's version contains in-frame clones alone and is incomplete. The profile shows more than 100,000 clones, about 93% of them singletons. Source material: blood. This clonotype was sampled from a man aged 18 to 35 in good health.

The CDR3 coding sequence is TGTGCCAGCAGGGATAGCTCCTACGAGCAGTACTTC. It encodes CASRDSSYEQYF. The chain links TRBV12-3 or TRBV12-4 to TRBJ2-7, with D unresolved. The CDR3 is 12 amino acids. V lost 6 bases to trimming and J lost 0 bases, with 6 bases between them.